This TCR beta chain was retrieved from a study of early T cells in non-severe SARS-CoV-2 infection. V shed 1 base and J shed 0 bases, with 9 bases lying between them. Germline V gene data show CDR1 as SGHVS and CDR2 as FNYEAQ. There are 15 residues in the CDR3. TCRdb used MiXCR to reprocess the 5' RACE reads, holding one entry per CDR3 protein. The repertoire holds approximately 100,000 distinct CDR3 sequences, with approximately 15% as singletons. This TCR was sampled from an adult who was a healthcare worker with PCR-confirmed SARS-CoV-2 infection or an uninfected control (not recorded which). The chain is built from TRBV7-6 and TRBJ1-1; D call uncertain. The sequenced sample consisted of whole blood. CDR3 amino acids: CASSLGWTMNTEAFF. The CDR3 region has the DNA TGTGCCAGCAGCTTAGGTTGGACTATGAACACTGAAGCTTTCTTT.